A selection of T cell receptor beta chains follows, all from one sample in a study of T cell repertoires in cytomegalovirus infection. In TCRdb, the reads were re-called with MiXCR into one record per CDR3 protein. The table records about 530,000 distinct CDR3 sequences, more than 20% of them present only once. Input material: PBMCs. Receptor source: a human donor in good health (CMV status not recorded). Some clones in this sample may be carry-over from other donors' samples. Both conserved end residues are part of each CDR3. The D gene is left open where the match is weak. The size of a clone is reported for some rows only, either as once, few or many, or as a class for expanded clones.

TGTGCCAGCAGTTACTCGTTCGCGCCAAGCACTGAAGCTTTCTTT,CASSYSFAPSTEAFF,few,TRBJ1-1,TRBV6-2/TRBV6-3,.
TGCGCCAGCAGTGAGTCCGGGATTCTGCCTGAAGCTTTCTTT,CASSESGILPEAFF,once,TRBJ1-1,TRBV10-2,.
TGTGCCAGCAGCCCTCGGGACGGTCTTAATGAAAAACTGTTTTTT,CASSPRDGLNEKLFF,.,TRBJ1-4,TRBV7-9,.
TGTGCCTACGGGACTAGCGGCCGTTACCAAGAGACCCAGTACTTC,CAYGTSGRYQETQYF,few,TRBJ2-5,TRBV30,TRBD2
TGTGCCAGCTCCGACGTGCAGGCTCCCGGGGAGCTGTTTTTT,CASSDVQAPGELFF,.,TRBJ2-2,TRBV25-1,.
TGCAGCGTTGTCTCCCAGCTCTACGAGCAGTACTTC,CSVVSQLYEQYF,few,TRBJ2-7,TRBV29-1,.
TGTGCCAGCAGTTCAAGGACAGGGGCGGTAGAGGAAAAACTGTTTTTT,CASSSRTGAVEEKLFF,.,TRBJ1-4,TRBV28,TRBD1
TGTGCCAGCAGTTTGAGGCAGCCGATCGCTGAAGCTTTCTTT,CASSLRQPIAEAFF,few,TRBJ1-1,TRBV12-3/TRBV12-4,.
TGTGCCAGCAGTTGGCGCACAGATCAGCCCCAGCATTTT,CASSWRTDQPQHF,few,TRBJ1-5,TRBV28,.
TGTGCCAGCAGTCTGAGTATAGAAAAACTGTTTTTT,CASSLSIEKLFF,.,TRBJ1-4,TRBV7-9,.
TGCGCCAGCAGTGAGTCGTGGAAGCCCCAGCATTTT,CASSESWKPQHF,.,TRBJ1-5,TRBV10-2,.
TGTGCCAGCAGCCAACGGACAGGGTGGGAACAGCCCCAGCATTTT,CASSQRTGWEQPQHF,.,TRBJ1-5,TRBV7-9,TRBD1
TGTGCCAGCAGCTTAGAAGGGCGGCGGGCCCAAGAGACCCAGTACTTC,CASSLEGRRAQETQYF,.,TRBJ2-5,TRBV11-2,.
TGTGCCAGCAGTTCCTGGGTTTCGAACACTGAAGCTTTCTTT,CASSSWVSNTEAFF,few,TRBJ1-1,TRBV7-6,.
TGCAGCGTTGAACGCCCGGGTTTGAGGACTGAAGCTTTCTTT,CSVERPGLRTEAFF,.,TRBJ1-1,TRBV29-1,.
TGTGCCAGCAGTCGATGGGACGGACTCACTGAAGCTTTCTTT,CASSRWDGLTEAFF,.,TRBJ1-1,TRBV6-2/TRBV6-3,.
TGTGCCAGCAGCCAAGATTCCCTCAGGGTAAGGACTGAAGCTTTCTTT,CASSQDSLRVRTEAFF,.,TRBJ1-1,TRBV4-2,.
TGTGCCAGCAGCTTGGAAATCGGGGGGCGGGAAAAACTGTTTTTT,CASSLEIGGREKLFF,many,TRBJ1-4,TRBV7-2,.
TGTGCCAGCTCACCATCTAGCCTCCTGACAGGGACCAACACCGGGGAGCTGTTTTTT,CASSPSSLLTGTNTGELFF,.,TRBJ2-2,TRBV18,TRBD1
TGTGCCAGCAGCTTAGAGTCGGGGTTAACTGAAGCTTTCTTT,CASSLESGLTEAFF,many,TRBJ1-1,TRBV7-2,.
TGTGCCACCAGCAGTCGTTCTAAGAATGAGCAGTTCTTC,CATSSRSKNEQFF,once,TRBJ2-1,TRBV15,.
TGCAGTGCTAGCCCTAGCGATGAGCAGTTCTTC,CSASPSDEQFF,few,TRBJ2-1,TRBV20-1,.
TGTGCCAGCAGTCAGGGCGGGGGTAATGAGCAGTTCTTC,CASSQGGGNEQFF,.,TRBJ2-1,TRBV11-2,TRBD2
TGTGCCAGCAGCGGGACTAGCGGGACGGCCGGGGAGCTGTTTTTT,CASSGTSGTAGELFF,.,TRBJ2-2,TRBV6-1,TRBD2
TGTGCCAGCAGCTTAGCCCTCTTTGGACACCGCCCCCGCATCAAGACCCAGCATTTT,CASSLALFGHRPRIKTQHF,many,TRBJ1-5,TRBV7-6,.
TGTGCCAGCAGCTTCTTCCAGGGCTCGGCTAATGAAAAACTGTTTTTT,CASSFFQGSANEKLFF,few,TRBJ1-4,TRBV13,.
TGTGCCAGCAGCTCGGGGCGGACTAGAAGCTCCTACAATGAGCAGTTCTTC,CASSSGRTRSSYNEQFF,.,TRBJ2-1,TRBV11-2,TRBD2
TGTGCCAGTAGTATAGCGGGAGTTGGGACCGGGGAGCTGTTTTTT,CASSIAGVGTGELFF,.,TRBJ2-2,TRBV19,.
TGTGCCAGTAGTATCTCAAGTAACTATGGCTACACCTTC,CASSISSNYGYTF,few,TRBJ1-2,TRBV19,.
TGTGCCAGCAGCTTACGAGGGAGGGACACAGATACGCAGTATTTT,CASSLRGRDTDTQYF,few,TRBJ2-3,TRBV11-2,TRBD2
TGTGCCGTAGCTGGCACCGGGGAGCTGTTTTTT,CAVAGTGELFF,.,TRBJ2-2,TRBV3-1,.
TGCAGTGCTAGACCCTCATCCTACGAGCAGTACTTC,CSARPSSYEQYF,.,TRBJ2-7,TRBV20-1,.
TGCGCCAGCAGCTTGGTTACGGGCCGCGACGAGCAGTACTTC,CASSLVTGRDEQYF,.,TRBJ2-7,TRBV5-1,.
TGTGCCAGCAGAGAAAGGGTATCAGGCGAAAAACTGTTTTTT,CASRERVSGEKLFF,.,TRBJ1-4,TRBV2,.
TGTGCCAGTAGAACGACGGGAGGAGCCTACAATGAGCAGTTCTTC,CASRTTGGAYNEQFF,.,TRBJ2-1,TRBV19,TRBD2
TGTGCCAGCAGCTTCGGGGAGACTAGCGGCAAGCAGTTCTTC,CASSFGETSGKQFF,few,TRBJ2-1,TRBV11-2,TRBD2
TGCGCCAGCAGCCAAGATCTTCCGGGGGGAGCAGATACGCAGTATTTT,CASSQDLPGGADTQYF,.,TRBJ2-3,TRBV4-1,TRBD2
TGTGCTTACAGGGGGCGAAAGGATTCACCCCTCCACTTT,CAYRGRKDSPLHF,few,TRBJ1-6,TRBV24-1,TRBD1
TGTGCCAGCAGCTGGGGGGGCCGAGGATACGAGCAGTACTTC,CASSWGGRGYEQYF,few,TRBJ2-7,TRBV7-2,.
TGTGCCAGCAGCTCCAGTCTAGCGGGAGACTGGAATGAGCAGTTCTTC,CASSSSLAGDWNEQFF,many,TRBJ2-1,TRBV5-6,TRBD2
TGCAGCGTAAATGGACAGTCCCAAGAGACCCAGTACTTC,CSVNGQSQETQYF,.,TRBJ2-5,TRBV29-1,.
TGTGCCAGCAGATTAAATGGCAGGGGGAATCAGCCCCAGCATTTT,CASRLNGRGNQPQHF,.,TRBJ1-5,TRBV19,TRBD1
TGTGCCTGGAGTGCCCTAGCGGGAAGGTGGGTGGATGAGCAGTTCTTC,CAWSALAGRWVDEQFF,few,TRBJ2-1,TRBV30,TRBD2
TGTGCCAGCAGCCCGGACGGGTGGAATGAGCAGTTCTTC,CASSPDGWNEQFF,many,TRBJ2-1,TRBV5-4,.
TGTGCCAGCAGTCCTTATGCAGGGGTTGGAAACACCATATATTTT,CASSPYAGVGNTIYF,few,TRBJ1-3,TRBV12-3/TRBV12-4,.
TGTGCCAGCAGCTTAGATCGGACTAGCGGGAGTATTATGGCGCAAGAGACCCAGTACTTC,CASSLDRTSGSIMAQETQYF,.,TRBJ2-5,TRBV7-9,TRBD2
TGTGCCAGCATCCTAGGTGGCAGACCCTTGGGCAATGAGCAGTTCTTC,CASILGGRPLGNEQFF,few,TRBJ2-1,TRBV28,.
TGTGCCAGCAGCTTTGTCCCTACTCCCTCTGGAAACACCATATATTTT,CASSFVPTPSGNTIYF,.,TRBJ1-3,TRBV11-3,.
TGTGCCAGCTCACCACTCAAAAGCTCTGGAAACACCATATATTTT,CASSPLKSSGNTIYF,.,TRBJ1-3,TRBV18,.